The 13 T cell receptor beta chains in this list originate from one sample, sequenced in a study of blood T cell repertoires in COVID-19. Repertoires were generated with immunoSEQ multiplex PCR, while TCRdb's copy carries only in-frame clones and drops some. The sample has 70,000 to 85,000 clones; around 84% are singletons. The specimen sequenced was peripheral blood. These receptors originate from a woman older than 75 in a cohort sampled during active or convalescent COVID-19.

The J gene is TRBJ1-2, the V gene TRBV19, with D possibly TRBD1 on 6 matching bases. The CDR3 has 15 amino acids. Looked up from germline, CDR1 is LNHDA and CDR2 is SQIVND (reference sequence). V was cut by 5 bases and J by 2 bases, with 15 bases left in between. In nucleotides, the CDR3 is TGTGCCAGTAGTGTCCAAGTGGGACAAAACTATGGCTACACCTTC. Amino acids: CASSVQVGQNYGYTF.

The V call is TRBV28, the J call TRBJ2-5; tentatively, D is TRBD1 (5 bases). CDR3 size: 14 residues. The germline V gene has CDR1 MDHEN and CDR2 SYDVKM. V was pared by 3 bases and J by 0 bases, with 8 bases between. CDR3: CASSFVGDQETQYF. DNA of the CDR3: TGTGCCAGCAGTTTCGTAGGGGACCAAGAGACCCAGTACTTC.

The rearrangement joins TRBV23-1 to TRBJ1-2, with a possible D match to TRBD1 (5 bases). TRBV23-1 is marked as an open reading frame, function uncertain. Trimming stripped 4 bases from V and 1 base from J, with 13 bases between. The CDR3 has 15 residues. CDR3 protein: CASSLRQSHNYGYTF. The CDR3 nucleotides read TGCGCCAGCAGTCTTAGACAGAGCCATAACTATGGCTACACCTTC.

The chain is built from TRBV9 and TRBJ1-1; 9 bases fit TRBD1. The trim removed 6 bases at V and 2 bases at J, leaving 5 bases unmatched. The length of the CDR3 is 14 residues. The germline V gene has CDR1 SGDLS and CDR2 YYNGEE. CDR3 loop: CASNTQGANTEAFF. CDR3 bases: TGTGCCAGCAACACACAGGGGGCCAACACTGAAGCTTTCTTT.

The chain combines TRBV10-1 with TRBJ2-5; 7 bases align to TRBD1. The CDR3 has 13 amino acids. V lost 6 bases to trimming and J lost 3 bases; unmatched junction nucleotides: 4. Looked up from germline, CDR1 is WNHNN and CDR2 is SYGVQD (reference sequence). The CDR3 nucleotides are TGCGCCAGCAGCTGGGACAGCGAAGAGACCCAGTACTTC. It translates to CASSWDSEETQYF.

This clone was found a few times. The V and J genes are TRBV6-5 and TRBJ1-1, with 8 bases aligning to TRBD1. The germline V gene has CDR1 MNHEY and CDR2 SVGAGI. The CDR3 sequence is 15 residues long. Losses at the gene ends were 6 bases for V and 1 base for J; bases not matched to a gene: 7. This chain's CDR3 is CASRRVQGGNTEAFF. In DNA, the CDR3 is TGTGCCAGCAGACGCGTACAGGGGGGGAACACTGAAGCTTTCTTT.

This clone was seen only a few times. DNA of the CDR3: TGTGCCAGCAGCGACGACGGACAGGGGATGAACACTGAAGCTTTCTTT. It yields the protein CASSDDGQGMNTEAFF. The chain combines TRBV11-3 with TRBJ1-1; TRBD1 agrees at 9 bases. V lost 5 bases to trimming and J lost 0 bases; unmatched junction nucleotides: 7. Germline CDR1 and CDR2: SGHNT and YENEEA. The CDR3 extends over 16 amino acids.

This clone was counted once. This chain uses TRBV2 with TRBJ2-1, with D perhaps matching TRBD2 (6 bases). Germline CDR1 is SNHLY and CDR2 is FYNNEI. The CDR3 contains 14 residues. Trimming removed 6 bases at V and 2 bases at J, with 11 bases between. CDR3 DNA sequence: TGTGCCAGCAGCCCTAGCGTAACCTACAATGAGCAGTTCTTC. It encodes CASSPSVTYNEQFF.

On this clone: At one end, the junction sequence differs from germline, possibly due to a read error. The genes are TRBV7-7 and TRBJ1-3; D is unresolved. Per germline, CDR1 SSHAT and CDR2 FNYEAQ (reference sequence). The CDR3 spans 13 residues. The DNA of the CDR3 is TGTGCTAGCAGTCAACAATCTGGAAACACCATATATTTT. Its translation is CASSQQSGNTIYF.

V gene TRBV11-2 combines with J gene TRBJ2-7, with D unclear. Germline values: CDR1 SGHAT, CDR2 FQNNGV. V dropped 1 base and J dropped 0 bases, with 10 bases sitting between them. The CDR3 contains 15 residues. The CDR3 DNA sequence: TGTGCCAGCAGCTTAGGGCCTTCTAGCTCCTACGAGCAGTACTTC. Protein: CASSLGPSSSYEQYF.

In DNA, the CDR3 is TGTGCCAGCAGCCCGGGACTTAAGGGCGAGCAGTACTTC. It is translated as CASSPGLKGEQYF. The rearrangement joins TRBV7-2 to TRBJ2-7; possible D gene TRBD2, 6 bases. V was shortened by 5 bases and J by 6 bases, with 14 bases between the two germline ends. The CDR3 has 13 amino acids. Per the germline V gene, CDR1 is SGHTA and CDR2 is FQGNSA. Looking up the rest from reference TRBV7-2 and TRBJ2-7 gives the full variable domain: GAGVSQSPSNKVTEKGKDVELRCDPISGHTALYWYRQSLGQGLEFLIYFQGNSAPDKSGLPSDRFSAERTGGSVSTLTIQRTQQEDSAVYLCASSPGLKGEQYFGPGTRLTVT.

The chain has TRBV7-9 and TRBJ1-6, with D tentatively TRBD1 (5 bases). Per the germline V gene, CDR1 is SEHNR and CDR2 is FQNEAQ (reference sequence). There are 16 residues in the CDR3. Between the trimmed V and J ends, which lost 4 bases and 4 bases, there was a span of 14 bases. This CDR3 reads CASSSSGGGYNSPLHF. DNA for the CDR3: TGTGCCAGCAGCTCAAGTGGGGGGGGATATAATTCACCCCTCCACTTT.

This chain joins TRBV11-2 and TRBJ2-3; D might be TRBD2 (5 bases). CDR1 is SGHAT, CDR2 FQNNGV, per germline. Trimming shortened V by 0 bases and J by 7 bases, and 11 bases separated the two germline ends. This CDR3 has 14 amino acids. CDR3 bases: TGTGCCAGCAGCTTAGATCAAAGAGGGTATACGCAGTATTTT. This gives the protein CASSLDQRGYTQYF.